The 11 T cell receptor beta chains listed next were all sequenced from one sample in a study of T cell responses to AZD1222 COVID-19 vaccine. Produced via immunoSEQ multiplex PCR; TCRdb's table is partial and in-frame only. The data hold 180,000 or so clones, with about nine tenths observed a single time. This material consisted of peripheral blood, taken 28 days after the second dose of the MenACWY control vaccine. These receptors originate from an adult who received the MenACWY meningococcal vaccine as a control.

The CDR3 DNA sequence: TGCGCCAGCAGCCAGGATGGGCGACAGGGGGCCTACGAGCAGTACTTC. This sequence encodes CASSQDGRQGAYEQYF. The chain combines TRBV4-3 with TRBJ2-7; TRBD1 agrees at 9 bases. The CDR3 is 16 amino acids. The V and J ends lost 3 bases and 2 bases, in that order; junction bases with no gene match: 8. In germline, CDR1 is LGHNA, CDR2 YSLEER.

The chain has TRBV6-1 and TRBJ1-1; D possibly corresponds to TRBD1 (5 bases). Trimming stripped 3 bases from V and 4 bases from J, with 9 bases between. CDR3 length equals 13 residues. Germline V gives CDR1 MNHNS, CDR2 SASEGT. The CDR3 nucleotides read TGTGCCAGCAGTGACAGGGTTCTCACTGAAGCTTTCTTT. It translates to CASSDRVLTEAFF.

The genes are TRBV3-1 (or the pseudogene TRBV3-2) and TRBJ1-2; D not resolved. The CDR3 loop spans 13 amino acids. Germline V gene data show CDR1 as LGHDT and CDR2 as YNNKEL (reference sequence). V was shortened by 1 base and J by 6 bases, with 9 bases between the two germline ends. CDR3: CASSQGQRDGYTF. The CDR3 DNA sequence: TGTGCCAGCAGCCAAGGCCAGCGTGATGGCTACACCTTC.

This clone has just a few counts. This chain links TRBV11-2 with TRBJ1-6; no firm D call. Germline CDR1 and CDR2: SGHAT and FQNNGV. The CDR3 sequence is 15 residues long. The V end lost 6 bases, the J end lost 8 bases, and 17 bases lay between the germline ends. CDR3 bases: TGTGCCAGCAGTTTTTTCCAGATCGGCGATTCACCCCTCCACTTT. Its protein is CASSFFQIGDSPLHF. Variable domain in full (rest from reference TRBV11-2 and TRBJ1-6): EAGVAQSPRYKIIEKRQSVAFWCNPISGHATLYWYQQILGQGPKLLIQFQNNGVVDDSQLPKDRFSAERLKGVDSTLKIQPAKLEDSAVYLCASSFFQIGDSPLHFGNGTRLTVT.

The rearrangement joins TRBV24-1 to TRBJ2-5, with a possible D match to TRBD2 (5 bases). Germline V gene lookup returns CDR1 KGHDR and CDR2 SFDVKD. The length of the CDR3 is 15 residues. Trimming took 4 bases from V and 5 from J, leaving 16 bases between them. For the CDR3, the DNA is TGTGCCACCAGTGACCCTAGAGAGGGCTTGGAGACCCAGTACTTC. Encoded protein: CATSDPREGLETQYF.

This sequence joins TRBV12-3 or TRBV12-4 and TRBJ1-1; the D is unclear. V was clipped by 2 bases and J by 3 bases, with 7 bases between them. The CDR3 covers 13 residues. In nucleotides, the CDR3 is TGTGCCAGCAGTTTATGGCGGGACACTGAAGCTTTCTTT. It is translated as CASSLWRDTEAFF.

V usage is TRBV2 and J usage is TRBJ1-2; D is possibly TRBD1 (5 bases). Germline V gives CDR1 SNHLY, CDR2 FYNNEI. V lost 1 base, J lost 1 base, and 7 bases lay in between. CDR3 length: 14 residues. The CDR3 DNA is TGTGCCAGCAGTGAAGGACAGATTAACTATGGCTACACCTTC. Encoded protein: CASSEGQINYGYTF. The variable domain in full, completed from reference TRBV2 and TRBJ1-2, reads EPEVTQTPSHQVTQMGQEVILRCVPISNHLYFYWYRQILGQKVEFLVSFYNNEISEKSEIFDDQFSVERPDGSNFTLKIRSTKLEDSAMYFCASSEGQINYGYTFGSGTRLTVV.

V is TRBV12-3 or TRBV12-4 and J is TRBJ1-2; D is undetermined. The CDR3 spans 13 residues. V lost 1 base and J lost 8, with 11 bases in between. As DNA, the CDR3 is TGTGCCAGCAGTTTAGAAGGGCCCAGAGGCTACACCTTC. Amino acids: CASSLEGPRGYTF.

This rearrangement joins TRBV2 to TRBJ2-7; no clear D gene. Germline V gene lookup returns CDR1 SNHLY and CDR2 FYNNEI. The CDR3 contains 10 residues. V was cut by 3 bases and J by 6 bases, with 3 bases left in between. CDR3 coding DNA: TGTGCCAGCAGTGATGGCGAGCAGTACTTC. Encoded protein: CASSDGEQYF. Full variable domain (rest looked up from reference TRBV2 and TRBJ2-7): EPEVTQTPSHQVTQMGQEVILRCVPISNHLYFYWYRQILGQKVEFLVSFYNNEISEKSEIFDDQFSVERPDGSNFTLKIRSTKLEDSAMYFCASSDGEQYFGPGTRLTVT.

The chain has TRBV6-2 or TRBV6-3 and TRBJ2-6, with 7 bases that match TRBD2. Germline CDR1 and CDR2: MNHEY and SVGEGT. The CDR3 totals 15 residues. J was trimmed by 2 bases and V by 5 bases; bases with no gene match: 3. CDR3 amino acids: CASSDGGTGANVLTF. Written as DNA, the CDR3 is TGTGCCAGCAGTGACGGGGGGACTGGGGCCAACGTCCTGACTTTC.

The chain links TRBV28 to TRBJ1-1; TRBD1 matches 7 bases. The CDR3 has 12 amino acids. V shed 8 bases and J 2 bases; nucleotides not matched to a gene: 2. CDR1 and CDR2 from the germline V gene are MDHEN and SYDVKM. This CDR3 reads CASAGGNTEAFF. The CDR3 DNA is TGTGCCAGCGCAGGGGGAAACACTGAAGCTTTCTTT.